This record covers a single TCR beta chain. The target antigen is unknown. The sample belongs to a study of cytomegalovirus exposure and HLA in healthy donors. Turning to the study itself: Approximately 85 million unique TCRs from HLA-typed donors made up an early data release.

Findings of the study overall: DRB1 had the most TCR associations and HLA-C the fewest, a later analysis found, with rates varying by HLA locus. The study carried out a later analysis of TCR beta sequences. It associated approximately 16,000 of them with specific HLA alleles at a false discovery rate of 0.05.

The CDR3 spans 14 residues. Germline CDR1 is MDHEN and CDR2 is SYDVKM. Trimming took off 3 bases at V and 9 bases at J, with 12 bases between the two ends. Amplification used 60 Vbeta primers and 13 Jbeta primers. The protocol was immunoSEQ multiplex PCR, while the TCRdb copy is restricted to in-frame clones and leaves out a portion. The sample holds about 120,000 clones; approximately 77% are singletons and the top ten take around 1.8%. The source is a man younger than 35 in good health and CMV-seronegative. V is TRBV28 and J is TRBJ1-6, with D perhaps matching TRBD1 (5 bases). Material: PBMCs. The CDR3 region has the DNA TGTGCCAGCAGTTTGGCAGGGTCGGGTTCACCCCTCCACTTT. As protein: CASSLAGSGSPLHF.